These 20 T cell receptor beta chains share one sample of origin, sequenced in a study of CD4 T cells in relation to SARS-CoV-2 and coronaviruses. No cognate antigen is known for these TCRs. Some clones are missing from TCRdb's copy, which holds only in-frame ones; the method was immunoSEQ multiplex PCR. The table lists 38,000 or so clones, around three quarters of them singletons. Material for sequencing was memory CD4+ T cells from PBMCs, cultured in vitro. These receptors were obtained from an adult with COVID-19.

This clone was detected a few times. This chain uses TRBV7-6 with TRBJ2-3; unclear D gene. Deletions cut 5 bases from V and 1 base from J, with 10 bases between. This CDR3 region has 14 residues. CDR1 is SGHVS, CDR2 FNYEAQ, per germline. CDR3 DNA: TGTGCCAGCAGCAAGTTAGAGGGCACAGATACGCAGTATTTT. Protein: CASSKLEGTDTQYF.

The chain couples TRBV28 to TRBJ2-7; D is unresolved. Germline CDR1 and CDR2: MDHEN and SYDVKM. Between the trimmed V and J ends, which lost 3 bases and 2 bases, there was a span of 5 bases. The CDR3 is 12 amino acids. The DNA for the CDR3 is TGTGCCAGCAGTTTCTCCGCCTACGAGCAGTACTTC. As protein: CASSFSAYEQYF.

This clone was seen only once. V usage is TRBV18 and J usage is TRBJ2-3; D is undetermined. Germline CDR1 and CDR2: KGHSH and LQKENI. This CDR3 comprises 16 residues. V was cut by 4 bases and J by 5 bases, with 19 bases left in between. The CDR3, as DNA: TGTGCCAGCTCACACCGACCCAAACCCCAGGTAGATACGCAGTATTTT. Amino acid sequence: CASSHRPKPQVDTQYF.

Worth noting for this clone: The conserved closing phenylalanine or tryptophan is absent in this CDR3, likely reflecting a read error. Because the CDR3's place on the DNA is in doubt, the DNA is left out and the CDR3 is given as listed by TCRdb. The V call is TRBV4-1, the J call TRBJ1-1. Germline CDR1 MGHRA, CDR2 YSYEKL. The CDR3 contains 13 residues when both ends are counted. The CDR3 here is CASSQDIPPQLVL.

This clone was seen once. The gene calls are TRBV11-1 and TRBJ2-5, with D tentatively TRBD2 (5 bases). CDR1 and CDR2 (germline): SGHAT, FQDESV (reference sequence). This CDR3 contains 15 residues. V was shortened by 2 bases and J by 5 bases, with 15 bases between the two germline ends. The CDR3 sequence is CASSLSPELVETQYF. In DNA, the CDR3 is TGTGCCAGCAGCTTAAGTCCGGAACTAGTTGAGACCCAGTACTTC.

V usage is TRBV19 and J usage is TRBJ1-3; tentatively, D is TRBD1 (6 bases). V gave up 10 bases and J gave up 5 bases, with 15 bases separating them. Germline CDR1 LNHDA, CDR2 SQIVND (reference sequence). CDR3 size: 13 residues. In nucleotides, the CDR3 is TGTGCCACCGGGCCAGGGGTGAGAAACACCATATATTTT. Its protein is CATGPGVRNTIYF. Using reference TRBV19 and TRBJ1-3 for the parts outside the CDR3, the full variable domain is DGGITQSPKYLFRKEGQNVTLSCEQNLNHDAMYWYRQDPGQGLRLIYYSQIVNDFQKGDIAEGYSVSREKKESFPLTVTSAQKNPTAFYLCATGPGVRNTIYFGEGSWLTVV.

The chain links TRBV30 to TRBJ1-6; tentative D call: TRBD1 (5 bases). The V gene lost 7 bases and the J gene lost 9 bases, with 16 bases spanning the gap. The CDR3 length is 13 residues. Germline lookup yields CDR1 GTSNPN and CDR2 SVGIG (reference sequence). For the CDR3, the DNA is TGTGCCTACGGGGGACCGGGCGTTTCACCCCTCCACTTT. The encoded protein is CAYGGPGVSPLHF.

The chain carries TRBV13 and TRBJ2-3; no firm D call. This CDR3 spans 13 amino acids. Deletions cut 2 bases from V and 4 bases from J, with 7 bases between. Germline loops: CDR1 PRHDT, CDR2 FYEKMQ (reference sequence). CDR3 DNA sequence: TGTGCCAGCAGCTTACGCTCCCCAGATACGCAGTATTTT. As protein: CASSLRSPDTQYF. The variable domain in full, with the rest retrieved from reference TRBV13 and TRBJ2-3, is AAGVIQSPRHLIKEKRETATLKCYPIPRHDTVYWYQQGPGQDPQFLISFYEKMQSDKGSIPDRFSAQQFSDYHSELNMSSLELGDSALYFCASSLRSPDTQYFGPGTRLTVL.

This rearrangement joins TRBV2 to TRBJ1-6; 8 bases map to TRBD1. Germline CDR1 reads SNHLY; CDR2 reads FYNNEI. V lost 6 bases, J lost 5 bases, and 6 bases stayed unmatched. The length of the CDR3 is 15 residues. CDR3 sequence reads: CASRRDRGDNSPLHF. CDR3 sequence (DNA): TGTGCCAGCAGGAGAGACAGGGGTGATAATTCACCCCTCCACTTT.

This chain connects TRBV5-1 to TRBJ1-4, with D tentatively TRBD1 (6 bases). CDR1 and CDR2 from the germline V gene are SGHRS and YFSETQ. Trimming cost V 0 bases and J 5 bases, with 11 bases left between them. This CDR3 contains 15 residues. The DNA for the CDR3 is TGCGCCAGCAGCTTGGAGGGACAACCAAATGAAAAACTGTTTTTT. Translation gives CASSLEGQPNEKLFF.

This sequence joins TRBV6-5 and TRBJ2-7, with TRBD1 identical over 11 bases. CDR1 is MNHEY, CDR2 SVGAGI, per germline. The CDR3 spans 14 residues. V dropped 6 bases and J dropped 3; count of bases not matched to a gene: 4. The CDR3 bases are TGTGCCAGCAGCACCGGGACAGGGGGCTACGAGCAGTACTTC. Amino acid sequence: CASSTGTGGYEQYF.

The V and J genes are TRBV27 and TRBJ2-7; maybe TRBD2 (5 bases). Germline V gene data show CDR1 as MNHEY and CDR2 as SMNVEV (reference sequence). CDR3 length equals 13 residues. V was clipped by 7 bases and J by 2 bases, with 12 bases between them. The DNA for the CDR3 is TGTGCCAGCACCTCCGGGGAAACCTACGAGCAGTACTTC. As protein: CASTSGETYEQYF.

The chain uses TRBV3-1 (or the pseudogene TRBV3-2) and TRBJ1-6; D gene ambiguous. This CDR3 region has 14 residues. Germline-derived CDR1 and CDR2 are LGHDT and YNNKEL (reference sequence). Between the trimmed V and J ends, which lost 2 bases and 6 bases, there was a span of 8 bases. This CDR3 reads CASSQIGVNSPLHF. CDR3 nucleotides: TGTGCCAGCAGCCAAATTGGGGTTAATTCACCCCTCCACTTT.

A few counts support this clone. V usage is TRBV10-2 and J usage is TRBJ1-1; the D gene is possibly TRBD1 (5 bases). Germline CDR1 reads WSHSY; CDR2 reads SAAADI. The CDR3 totals 14 residues. V was shortened by 6 bases and J by 5 bases, with 16 bases between the two germline ends. In DNA, the CDR3 is TGCGCCAGCAGGGACAAGGCACGACAGACTGAAGCTTTCTTT. This gives the protein CASRDKARQTEAFF.

The V gene is TRBV18, the J gene TRBJ2-2; D unresolved. Germline loops: CDR1 KGHSH, CDR2 LQKENI. With 1 base removed from V and 0 bases from J, the gap between germline ends came to 9 bases. The CDR3 is made up of 16 amino acids. CDR3 loop: CASSPRLHANTGELFF. The CDR3 nucleotides are TGTGCCAGCTCACCACGCTTGCACGCGAACACCGGGGAGCTGTTTTTT.

The V and J genes are TRBV11-2 and TRBJ2-3; D may match TRBD1 or TRBD2 (6 bases each). Trimming shortened V by 1 base and J by 0 bases, and 11 bases separated the two germline ends. CDR3 length: 16 amino acids. Looked up from germline, CDR1 is SGHAT and CDR2 is FQNNGV. The CDR3 DNA reads TGTGCCAGCAGCTTAGGGTGGGGGGCGAGCACAGATACGCAGTATTTT. It is translated as CASSLGWGASTDTQYF.

The chain combines TRBV18 with TRBJ1-5; no firm D call. CDR1 and CDR2 from the germline V gene are KGHSH and LQKENI. Trimming cost V 2 bases and J 4 bases, with 6 bases left between them. The CDR3 totals 13 residues. The chain's CDR3 is CASSPTQNQPQHF. CDR3 DNA sequence: TGTGCCAGCTCACCAACTCAAAATCAGCCCCAGCATTTT.

The rearrangement uses TRBV5-8 and TRBJ1-6; D is uncertain. Trimming stripped 2 bases from V and 6 bases from J, with 12 bases between. CDR1 and CDR2 (germline): SGHTS, YDEGEE. This CDR3 comprises 15 residues. This CDR3 is CASSFDGDGNSPLHF. CDR3 DNA: TGTGCCAGCAGCTTTGATGGTGATGGTAATTCACCCCTCCACTTT.

The chain joins TRBV2 to TRBJ1-2; D is perhaps TRBD1 (6 bases). The CDR3 extends over 17 amino acids. CDR1 is SNHLY and CDR2 is FYNNEI in the germline V gene. The V and J ends lost 3 bases and 6 bases respectively, with 23 bases between them. The CDR3 sequence: CASSDMAFGGYTDGYTF. The CDR3 nucleotides read TGTGCCAGCAGTGATATGGCCTTCGGGGGCTATACGGATGGCTACACCTTC.

The chain has TRBV20-1 and TRBJ2-7; D unclear. The CDR3 has 11 amino acids. Germline V gene sequence: CDR1 DFQATT, CDR2 SNEGSKA (reference sequence). V lost 5 bases to trimming and J lost 5 bases, with 10 bases between them. CDR3 coding DNA: TGCAGTGCTCTCATGGGTCACGAGCAGTACTTC. This gives the protein CSALMGHEQYF.